This T cell receptor (beta chain) was recovered during a study of vaccination and CD4 T cells after COVID-19. Overall study: SARS-CoV-2 PCR on nasal swabs had been positive for the convalescent patients; nine were mild and one was severe.

The Oncomine TCR Beta short-read assay sequenced DNA from cultured CD4+ T cells. Investigators obtained genomic DNA by extraction from cultured CD4+ T cells. MiXCR was run by TCRdb on the PCR reads, yielding one entry per CDR3 protein. The sample includes about 8,500 distinct CDR3 sequences, about 48% seen only once; the top ten take 20% to 25%. The sample's treatment: roughly 10-day PBMC culture with coronavirus spike peptide pools or control peptides (ViraFEST assay). With 0 bases removed from V and 3 bases from J, the gap between germline ends came to 15 bases. Germline lookup yields CDR1 DFQATT and CDR2 SNEGSKA (reference sequence). The length of the CDR3 is 15 residues. On this clonotype: Antigen specificity is unknown.

General observations from the study: A median about 83% of convalescent patients' SARS-CoV-2-reactive clones emerged only after vaccination. Going from roughly 22 to 38, median SARS-CoV-2-reactive clonotypes did not rise significantly.

The sample comprised CD4+ T cells from blood, cultured in vitro. The source of this sequence is a human donor who had recovered from COVID-19. The chain couples TRBV20-1 to TRBJ2-7; possible D gene TRBD1, 5 bases. CDR3 region: CSARDMTAPRYEQYF. The CDR3 DNA sequence: TGCAGTGCTAGAGATATGACAGCACCCCGCTACGAGCAGTACTTC.